The next 22 T cell receptor beta chains were all read from a single sample in a study of T-cell reconstitution after alpha-beta-depleted transplantation in children. Construction of the TCRbeta library involved unique molecular identifiers. TCRdb re-called the PCR reads with MiXCR, one entry per CDR3 protein. The top ten hold 0.79% of the sample, which has hundreds of thousands of distinct CDR3 sequences, around 13% seen once. The sequenced sample was PBMCs, obtained before TCRalphabeta/CD19-depleted stem cell transplant. The receptors shown here come from a girl under 10 years old with congenital amegakaryocytic thrombocytopenia, due to receive a stem cell transplant.

This clonotype was picked up a small number of times. The rearrangement joins TRBV5-1 to TRBJ2-1, with 15 bases aligning to TRBD2. V lost 4 bases and J lost 8; bases outside the gene matches: 10. This CDR3 comprises 17 residues. Looked up from germline, CDR1 is SGHRS and CDR2 is YFSETQ. CDR3 sequence reads: CASSPTLRTSGRDEQFF. The CDR3 DNA reads TGCGCCAGCAGCCCGACCTTAAGGACTAGCGGGAGGGATGAGCAGTTCTTC.

This rearrangement joins TRBV29-1 to TRBJ2-7; D unclear. The germline V and J ends were trimmed by 7 bases and 5 bases, with 15 bases remaining between them. In germline, CDR1 is SQVTM, CDR2 ANQGSEA. The CDR3 is 12 amino acids. The CDR3 DNA is TGCAGCGCACTTTTAAGGGCCGACGAGCAGTACTTC. Translation gives CSALLRADEQYF.

CDR3 sequence (DNA): TGTGCCAGCGCAGGGAGAGCGGTGGATACGCAGTATTTT. Its translation: CASAGRAVDTQYF. The chain combines TRBV7-2 with TRBJ2-3; D possibly uses TRBD1 or TRBD2 (5 bases each). Trimming left V 8 bases short and J 6 bases short, with 15 bases between. This CDR3 spans 13 amino acids. Per germline, CDR1 SGHTA and CDR2 FQGNSA. The entire variable domain, with the rest obtained from reference TRBV7-2 and TRBJ2-3, is as follows: GAGVSQSPSNKVTEKGKDVELRCDPISGHTALYWYRQSLGQGLEFLIYFQGNSAPDKSGLPSDRFSAERTGGSVSTLTIQRTQQEDSAVYLCASAGRAVDTQYFGPGTRLTVL.

This clonotype has a count of ten or more. The rearrangement joins TRBV24-1 to TRBJ2-5; no firm D call. CDR3 length equals 15 residues. V was pared by 2 bases and J by 5 bases, with 14 bases between. CDR1 KGHDR and CDR2 SFDVKD come from the germline V gene. The CDR3 DNA follows: TGTGCCACCAGTGATTGGAGCGACGGCCCGGAGACCCAGTACTTC. Amino acid sequence: CATSDWSDGPETQYF.

The chain has TRBV20-1 and TRBJ1-1; D uncertain. Germline CDR1 reads DFQATT; CDR2 reads SNEGSKA (reference sequence). This CDR3 has 15 residues. Deletions cut 5 bases from V and 3 bases from J, with 19 bases between. In nucleotides, the CDR3 is TGCAGTGCTGCCGTGGCAGTGGCTGGGCACACTGAAGCTTTCTTT. It is translated as CSAAVAVAGHTEAFF.

The chain links TRBV20-1 to TRBJ2-2; tentatively, D is TRBD1 or TRBD2 (5 bases each). This CDR3 is built from 16 residues. The germline CDR1 and CDR2 sequences are DFQATT and SNEGSKA (reference sequence). V was cut by 2 bases and J by 16 bases, with 29 bases left in between. In DNA form, the CDR3 reads TGCAGTGCTAGATCCCCCTACCCGATTAACACCGGGGACCAGTTTTTT. Protein sequence: CSARSPYPINTGDQFF.

The genes are TRBV9 and TRBJ2-5; unclear D gene. The germline V and J ends were trimmed by 0 bases and 1 base, with 4 bases remaining between them. The CDR3 contains 13 residues. The germline CDR1 and CDR2 sequences are SGDLS and YYNGEE. The CDR3 coding sequence is TGTGCCAGCAGCGTAGAGGTCCAAGAGACCCAGTACTTC. It translates to CASSVEVQETQYF.

This rearrangement joins TRBV20-1 to TRBJ2-1; 11 nucleotides line up with TRBD2. Germline trimming cut 5 bases from V and 9 bases from J; bases unmatched to any gene: 9. The germline V gene encodes CDR1 DFQATT and CDR2 SNEGSKA (reference sequence). The CDR3 is made up of 14 amino acids. CDR3 bases: TGCAGTGCTGCCGGGACTAGCGGTACACTTGAGCAGTTCTTC. It is translated as CSAAGTSGTLEQFF.

This clonotype was counted at least ten times. V gene TRBV29-1 combines with J gene TRBJ2-3, with D maybe TRBD1 (7 bases). This CDR3 spans 13 amino acids. The germline V and J ends were trimmed by 4 bases and 1 base, with 9 bases remaining between them. The germline V gene has CDR1 SQVTM and CDR2 ANQGSEA. This chain's CDR3 is CSVGGTGTDTQYF. CDR3 nucleotide sequence: TGCAGCGTTGGCGGGACAGGCACAGATACGCAGTATTTT.

In its sample, this clonotype was seen many times. The chain couples TRBV12-3 or TRBV12-4 to TRBJ1-4; 7 bases map to TRBD1. After removal of 11 bases from V and 5 bases from J, the junction contained 5 bases not matched to a gene. The CDR3 loop spans 12 amino acids. The CDR3 region is CASKQGNEKLFF. The CDR3 DNA reads as TGTGCCTCAAAACAGGGGAATGAAAAACTGTTTTTT.

This clonotype was recorded at least ten times. Relative to the germline gene, one junction end is altered; a read error may explain this. The chain combines TRBV5-1 with TRBJ2-5; 7 bases match TRBD1. The CDR3 is 13 amino acids. Germline lookup yields CDR1 SGHRS and CDR2 YFSETQ. CDR3 sequence: CASSLGGGETQYF. The CDR3 nucleotides read TGTGCCAGCAGTTTAGGGGGCGGTGAGACCCAGTACTTC.

V is TRBV20-1 and J is TRBJ2-3; perhaps TRBD2 as D (6 bases). Trimming left V 3 bases short and J 0 bases short, with 13 bases between. The length of the CDR3 is 15 residues. The germline CDR1 and CDR2 sequences are DFQATT and SNEGSKA (reference sequence). CDR3 sequence reads: CSASNPGTSTDTQYF. CDR3 DNA: TGCAGTGCTAGTAACCCTGGGACTAGCACAGATACGCAGTATTTT.

This clonotype appeared many times. V gene TRBV20-1 combines with J gene TRBJ1-3; D call uncertain. Between the trimmed V and J ends, which lost 3 bases and 4 bases, there was a span of 7 bases. The CDR3 has 12 residues. In germline, CDR1 is DFQATT, CDR2 SNEGSKA (reference sequence). As DNA, the CDR3 is TGCAGTGCTAGTCCTCAGGGAAACACCATATATTTT. It encodes CSASPQGNTIYF.

The V gene is TRBV2, the J gene TRBJ2-3, with 11 nucleotides matching TRBD2. The CDR3 is made up of 16 amino acids. After removal of 4 bases from V and 4 bases from J, the junction contained 7 bases not matched to a gene. Germline V gives CDR1 SNHLY, CDR2 FYNNEI. The CDR3 bases are TGTGCCAGCAGTGGAGAGACTAGCGGGATGTCAGATACGCAGTATTTT. Translation: CASSGETSGMSDTQYF.

This clonotype has just a few counts. The chain recombines TRBV7-9 with TRBJ2-3; 8 bases map to TRBD1. Trimming cost V 4 bases and J 1 base; bases outside gene matches: 7. This CDR3 is built from 16 residues. Germline CDR1 is SEHNR and CDR2 is FQNEAQ (reference sequence). The CDR3 is CASSYWTGLRTDTQYF. The CDR3 region has the DNA TGTGCCAGCAGCTATTGGACAGGGTTACGCACAGATACGCAGTATTTT.

This clonotype has ten or more counts. This chain connects TRBV29-1 to TRBJ2-1; D is perhaps TRBD2 (5 bases). Between the trimmed V and J ends, which lost 1 base and 5 bases, there was a span of 9 bases. Germline V gives CDR1 SQVTM, CDR2 ANQGSEA. This CDR3 has 13 residues. In DNA, the CDR3 is TGCAGCGTTGAAGGGACTGAAAACAATGAGCAGTTCTTC. This translates into CSVEGTENNEQFF.

The chain is built from TRBV27 and TRBJ2-7; no firm D call. The CDR3 is 14 amino acids. Germline CDR1 reads MNHEY; CDR2 reads SMNVEV (reference sequence). V was shortened by 6 bases and J by 2 bases, with 14 bases between the two germline ends. The CDR3 loop reads CASSGSPPTYEQYF. In DNA form, the CDR3 reads TGTGCCAGCAGCGGCAGTCCTCCCACCTACGAGCAGTACTTC.

The table lists this clonotype with many counts. This chain uses TRBV12-3 or TRBV12-4 with TRBJ1-2; 8 positions match TRBD1. The V segment lost 5 bases and the J segment 6 bases; nucleotides outside the gene matches: 8. The CDR3 is made up of 14 amino acids. CDR3 DNA sequence: TGTGCCAGCAGTCCGCCCCGGACAGGGCATGGCTACACCTTC. Translation: CASSPPRTGHGYTF.

This chain joins TRBV7-9 and TRBJ1-2; D may be TRBD1 (5 bases). V was trimmed by 5 bases and J by 2 bases, leaving 15 bases between them. This CDR3 is built from 15 residues. Germline CDR1 is SEHNR and CDR2 is FQNEAQ (reference sequence). The CDR3 loop reads CASSHPGTLNYGYTF. CDR3 nucleotides: TGTGCCAGCAGCCACCCTGGGACGTTGAACTATGGCTACACCTTC.

Points on this clonotype: With a much larger clone just one base away, this may be a read error. The chain employs TRBV12-3 or TRBV12-4 and TRBJ2-6; possibly TRBD2 for D (6 bases). CDR3 length: 15 residues. CDR3 residues: CASSPGTSGANVPTF. The CDR3 DNA is TGTGCCAGCAGTCCCGGGACTTCTGGGGCCAACGTCCCGACTTTC.

This clonotype was counted many times. Relative to the germline gene, one junction end is altered; a read error may explain this. This rearrangement joins TRBV20-1 to TRBJ2-1; D is undetermined. Germline loops: CDR1 DFQATT, CDR2 SNEGSKA (reference sequence). CDR3 size: 13 residues. The CDR3 nucleotides are TGTTCCCTACTCCGGCGAGTCCACAATGAGCAGTTCTTC. Translated, it gives CSLLRRVHNEQFF.

This chain joins TRBV5-1 and TRBJ2-7; 7 nucleotides align to TRBD2. The CDR3 length is 16 residues. From germline, CDR1 is SGHRS and CDR2 YFSETQ. The V gene end was trimmed by 0 bases and the J gene end by 3 bases; junction bases not matched to a gene: 9. CDR3 in amino acids: CASSLALTSPDYEQYF. In DNA form, the CDR3 reads TGCGCCAGCAGCTTGGCCTTGACTAGCCCAGACTACGAGCAGTACTTC.